A single sample gave rise to the 15 T cell receptor beta chains below, sequenced in a study of OX40 agonist ivuxolimab in advanced cancers. The library was obtained by the immunoSEQ multiplex PCR assay. In its TCRdb copy, this immuneACCESS table keeps in-frame sequences only and misses some clones. Where compared with another copy, unresolved V genes explain less than half of these, and the others have no known cause. Within this sample are 41,000 or so clones, with around 87% of them counted one time only. The ten largest clones represent approximately 3.7% of the sample. This sample comprised CD4+ or CD8+ T cells sorted from blood, obtained in a trial of the OX40 agonist ivuxolimab. These receptors all come from an adult with an advanced solid tumor such as melanoma, head and neck, liver or kidney cancer.

The chain uses TRBV11-2 and TRBJ2-5; D not certain. Germline V CDR1 and CDR2: SGHAT, FQNNGV. The CDR3 has 13 amino acids. Trimming left V 3 bases short and J 0 bases short, with 5 bases between. For the CDR3, the DNA is TGTGCCAGCAGCTTGAACTACCAAGAGACCCAGTACTTC. The encoded protein is CASSLNYQETQYF.

The chain links TRBV6-1 to TRBJ1-6; 9 bases agree with TRBD1. J was trimmed by 10 bases and V by 1 base; bases with no gene match: 2. Germline V gene data show CDR1 as MNHNS and CDR2 as SASEGT. CDR3 length equals 14 residues. The CDR3 DNA sequence: TGTGCCAGCAGTGAAGGGACAGGGGCATCACCCCTCCACTTT. Encoded protein: CASSEGTGASPLHF.

This clone was counted only a few times. The J gene is TRBJ2-7, the V gene TRBV18; D ambiguous. V was shortened by 5 bases and J by 6 bases, with 20 bases between the two germline ends. CDR1 and CDR2 from the germline V gene are KGHSH and LQKENI. The CDR3 contains 15 residues. The CDR3 region has the DNA TGTGCCAGCTCAGGGTTAGGACCTGGAGTTGGCGAGCAGTACTTC. It is translated as CASSGLGPGVGEQYF.

The chain is built from TRBV11-3 and TRBJ1-2, with D unclear. The CDR3 extends over 14 amino acids. V dropped 3 bases and J dropped 0 bases, with 8 bases sitting between them. CDR1 SGHNT and CDR2 YENEEA come from the germline V gene. CDR3 sequence: CASSFLGANYGYTF. The CDR3 DNA reads TGTGCCAGCAGCTTTCTTGGGGCTAACTATGGCTACACCTTC.

The V and J genes are TRBV7-9 and TRBJ1-2; D ambiguous. CDR3 length: 13 amino acids. The germline V and J ends were trimmed by 0 bases and 4 bases, with 6 bases remaining between them. The V gene's germline CDR1 is SEHNR and CDR2 FQNEAQ (reference sequence). CDR3 DNA: TGTGCCAGCAGCTTAGCGGCAACCTATGGCTACACCTTC. Protein: CASSLAATYGYTF.

The chain couples TRBV7-6 to TRBJ2-6, with TRBD1 matching 8 bases. V dropped 5 bases and J dropped 1; count of bases not matched to a gene: 16. This CDR3 spans 20 amino acids. Per the germline V gene, CDR1 is SGHVS and CDR2 is FNYEAQ. The chain's CDR3 is CASSQTPHSTGASGANVLTF. Here the CDR3 DNA reads TGTGCCAGCAGCCAAACCCCTCACTCGACAGGGGCGTCTGGGGCCAACGTCCTGACTTTC.

V usage is TRBV2 and J usage is TRBJ1-1; a weak D match, TRBD1 (5 bases). Germline V gene lookup returns CDR1 SNHLY and CDR2 FYNNEI. The V end was cut by 10 bases, the J end by 8 bases, with 17 bases between. The CDR3 consists of 12 residues. CDR3 in amino acids: CATTERGGEAFF. The CDR3 region has the DNA TGTGCCACCACGGAACGGGGGGGAGAAGCTTTCTTT.

The chain employs TRBV5-1 and TRBJ2-2, with D tentatively TRBD2 (7 bases). CDR1 is SGHRS, CDR2 YFSETQ, per germline. Between the trimmed V and J ends, which lost 4 bases and 3 bases, there was a span of 13 bases. This CDR3 is built from 15 residues. The CDR3: CASSLQGGDTGELFF. The CDR3 nucleotides read TGCGCCAGCAGCCTACAGGGAGGGGACACCGGGGAGCTGTTTTTT.

The genes are TRBV27 and TRBJ1-2, with 9 bases matching TRBD1. CDR1 MNHEY and CDR2 SMNVEV come from the germline V gene (reference sequence). The CDR3 loop spans 16 amino acids. V was pared by 0 bases and J by 8 bases, with 10 bases of the junction left unmatched. The chain's CDR3 is CASSLSSPGTGTGYTF. CDR3 DNA sequence: TGTGCCAGCAGTTTATCTTCGCCCGGGACAGGGACGGGCTACACCTTC.

This clone has just one count. The rearrangement links TRBV5-1 to TRBJ2-5, with unresolved D. Per germline, CDR1 SGHRS and CDR2 YFSETQ. Between the trimmed V and J ends, which lost 0 bases and 2 bases, there was a span of 8 bases. CDR3 size: 14 residues. CDR3 DNA sequence: TGCGCCAGCAGCTTGGCGGGTAGACAAGAGACCCAGTACTTC. Amino acid sequence: CASSLAGRQETQYF.

CDR3 region: CASIKGGPTDTQYF. DNA for the CDR3: TGTGCCAGCATCAAAGGGGGACCCACAGATACGCAGTATTTT. The J gene is TRBJ2-3, the V gene TRBV28, with D possibly TRBD1 on 6 matching bases. The ends were cut back, 7 bases at V and 2 bases at J, with 13 bases in the middle. This CDR3 spans 14 amino acids. Germline V gives CDR1 MDHEN, CDR2 SYDVKM.

This sequence joins TRBV28 and TRBJ2-7, with D perhaps assigned TRBD1 or TRBD2 (6 bases each). This CDR3 contains 14 residues. CDR1 is MDHEN and CDR2 is SYDVKM in the germline V gene. Trimming shortened V by 8 bases and J by 2 bases, and 16 bases separated the two germline ends. As DNA, the CDR3 is TGTGCCAGCGGGGGCCATGGGGGGACCTACGAGCAGTACTTC. The encoded protein is CASGGHGGTYEQYF.

The chain uses TRBV9 and TRBJ2-2; 9 bases align to TRBD1. The CDR3 totals 15 residues. Per the germline V gene, CDR1 is SGDLS and CDR2 is YYNGEE. The trim removed 4 bases at V and 5 bases at J, leaving 6 bases unmatched. The DNA for the CDR3 is TGTGCCAGCAGCTTACAGGGGGCAGGGACCGGGGAGCTGTTTTTT. Amino acids: CASSLQGAGTGELFF. Looking up the rest from reference TRBV9 and TRBJ2-2 gives the full variable domain: DSGVTQTPKHLITATGQRVTLRCSPRSGDLSVYWYQQSLDQGLQFLIQYYNGEERAKGNILERFSAQQFPDLHSELNLSSLELGDSALYFCASSLQGAGTGELFFGEGSRLTVL.

The chain uses TRBV5-1 and TRBJ2-6, with unresolved D. This CDR3 has 13 residues. V lost 2 bases and J lost 1, with 1 base in between. The germline V gene has CDR1 SGHRS and CDR2 YFSETQ. The CDR3 reads CASSLSGANVLTF. The CDR3 nucleotides are TGCGCCAGCAGCTTATCTGGGGCCAACGTCCTGACTTTC.

J is TRBJ2-1 and V is TRBV7-2; D unclear. V lost 1 base to trimming and J lost 7 bases, with 5 bases between them. This CDR3 comprises 12 residues. CDR1 is SGHTA and CDR2 is FQGNSA in the germline V gene. CDR3 bases: TGTGCCAGCAGCTTAGTCCGGAATGAGCAGTTCTTC. It is translated as CASSLVRNEQFF.